This passage covers 6 T cell receptor beta chains from one sample sequenced in a study of blood T cell repertoires in COVID-19. Assay: immunoSEQ multiplex PCR; the TCRdb copy retains only in-frame clones and omits some. This table has fewer than 200,000 clones, 70% to 90% appearing once. Sequencing was performed on peripheral blood. The receptor source for this set is a woman between 45 and 65 years old with COVID-19, enrolled during active disease.

This chain links TRBV5-5 with TRBJ2-1; 11 bases map to TRBD1. CDR3 size: 15 residues. Unmatched junction bases numbered 7, after V lost 4 bases and J lost 7 bases. Germline CDR1 and CDR2: SGHKS and YYEKEE (reference sequence). In DNA, the CDR3 is TGTGCCAGCAGCCTATCAGGGACAGGGGGGAATGAGCAGTTCTTC. Its protein product is CASSLSGTGGNEQFF.

The chain employs TRBV5-3 and TRBJ2-1; 7 bases fit TRBD1. TRBV5-3 is designated an ORF whose function remains uncertain. V lost 0 bases, J lost 3 bases, and 3 bases stayed unmatched. The CDR3 is 15 residues long. The CDR3 sequence is CARSLDRGNYNEQFF. Here the CDR3 DNA reads TGTGCCAGAAGCTTGGACAGGGGAAACTACAATGAGCAGTTCTTC.

V usage is TRBV19 and J usage is TRBJ2-1, with 9 bases that match TRBD1. The CDR3 loop spans 16 amino acids. With 6 bases clipped from V and 9 bases from J, the junction kept 15 bases outside the gene matches. Germline V gene sequence: CDR1 LNHDA, CDR2 SQIVND (reference sequence). The CDR3 spells CASSHSGQGSRGEQFF. CDR3 nucleotides: TGTGCCAGTAGCCATTCTGGACAGGGGTCTAGGGGTGAGCAGTTCTTC.

The chain recombines TRBV2 with TRBJ1-1; perhaps TRBD1 as D (6 bases). CDR3 length: 14 residues. V was pared by 4 bases and J by 0 bases, with 9 bases between. The germline gives CDR1 SNHLY, CDR2 FYNNEI. In DNA form, the CDR3 reads TGTGCCAGCAGTGGGGCAGGGGTGAACACTGAAGCTTTCTTT. Translating it yields CASSGAGVNTEAFF. Complete variable domain (other parts from reference TRBV2 and TRBJ1-1): EPEVTQTPSHQVTQMGQEVILRCVPISNHLYFYWYRQILGQKVEFLVSFYNNEISEKSEIFDDQFSVERPDGSNFTLKIRSTKLEDSAMYFCASSGAGVNTEAFFGQGTRLTVV.

This chain connects TRBV11-3 to TRBJ2-2; 7 nucleotides agree with TRBD1. Trimming at V came to 5 bases and at J to 0 bases, leaving 6 bases not matched to a gene. The CDR3 spans 16 residues. Germline lookup yields CDR1 SGHNT and CDR2 YENEEA. CDR3 DNA: TGTGCCAGCAGCCAGGGGGTTATTGCGAACACCGGGGAGCTGTTTTTT. This translates into CASSQGVIANTGELFF.

This clone was detected ten times or more. J is TRBJ1-6 and V is TRBV13, with unresolved D. Germline CDR1 is PRHDT and CDR2 is FYEKMQ (reference sequence). The CDR3 has 14 amino acids. V lost 5 bases and J 7 bases, leaving 12 bases between the germline ends. DNA of the CDR3: TGTGCCAGCAGCCCTTCCTTCGGGAATTCACCCCTCCACTTT. It is translated as CASSPSFGNSPLHF.